This T cell receptor (delta chain) was identified during a study of Vδ1+ human thymocytes. Findings and caveats of the study: Thymic TRG and TRD repertoires appeared highly polyclonal, with Gaussian CDR3 length distributions.

Concerning this clone itself: What it recognizes is unknown.

RNA was extracted from the cells and then reverse transcribed. CDR3 amplicons came from multiplex PCR with pooled V-gene forward and constant-region reverse primers. TCRdb reprocessed the multiplex PCR reads using CATT. The table shows about 20,000 delta-chain clones, with 8.1% occurring only once. The germline V gene has CDR1 TSWWSYY and CDR2 QGS. Deletions cut 1 base from V and 0 bases from J, with 24 bases between. The CDR3 has 20 residues. Sequenced: Vdelta1+ gamma-delta thymocytes from the thymus. Specified subset: FACS-sorted CD3+ TCRalphabeta- TCRVdelta1+ TCRVdelta2- thymocytes. The chain links TRDV1 to TRDJ1, with D tentatively TRDD2 or TRDD3 (6 bases each). This clonotype originated in a child under two years old who had congenital heart surgery. The CDR3 nucleotides read TGTGCTCTTGGGGAACAACTCCTACCGTGGGGGCCTCCATACACCGATAAACTCATCTTT. This encodes CALGEQLLPWGPPYTDKLIF.